This T cell receptor (beta chain) was recovered during a study of identical twins (dated by TCRdb to the mid-2010s). Context from the whole study: The study deep-sequenced TCR alpha and beta repertoires from monozygotic twins, unrelated adults of various ages and cord blood to test whether fetal clonotypes persist. To rule out contamination, the twin experiments were replicated at different times with different library preparation protocols. Overall study outcomes, separate from this receptor: The excess sharing between twins in beta out-of-frame sequences was weaker because fewer shared sequences reduced the signal-to-noise ratio. Compared with coincidental sharing between unrelated individuals, out-of-frame TCR alpha sequences shared between twins had an excess of sequences with low generation probability. Conclusions relied on cross-sectional statistical analysis, since the same donors could not be followed over many years. Invariant T cells such as MAIT and iNKT could partly confound zero-insertion analyses, though diverse VJ usage argued against this for most clonotypes. In monozygotic twins, out-of-frame TCR alpha sharing was systematically underestimated by recombination models, although the models agreed with sharing between unrelated individuals. Abundant cord blood beta clonotypes carried fewer insertions; young adult naive repertoires showed a weaker similar trend, while memory repertoires showed none.

This clonotype was seen a handful of times. No cognate antigen has been identified for it. Base qualities are not provided; no much larger clone lies one nucleotide away. Only healthy Caucasian donors were included. Three unrelated non-twin adults were additionally sequenced: a male aged 18 to 30, a male aged 50 to 60 and a female aged 50 to 60. Using Miltenyi CD45RO+ enrichment and human naive T-cell isolation kits, memory (CD45RO+) and naive T cells were isolated from PBMC. Library method: 5' RACE. Sequencing used an Illumina HiSeq 2000. Template switching added a universal primer binding site, and the final cDNA carried a unique molecular identifier that allowed TCR cDNA molecules to be counted accurately. Specific primers in the conserved constant-segment region were used to synthesize first-strand cDNA for the TCR alpha and beta chains. To control for contamination, every cDNA library carried two barcodes: a SMART-Mk sample barcode plus Illumina barcodes. TruSeq adapter sequences and Illumina sample barcodes were added in two successive PCR steps. Sequencing of the TCR alpha and beta cDNA libraries was done on the Illumina HiSeq platform using custom primers. In the authors' own workflow: Raw reads were processed with MiGEC to extract unique molecular identifiers, and MiXCR was used to determine CDR3 positions. For each individual, recombination models were inferred using an EM algorithm with the repgenHMM and IGoR tools. The tcR package in R was used for shared clonotype analysis, with sharing normalized by the product of cloneset sizes. To study raw recombination free of thymic and clonal selection effects, out-of-frame nonproductive sequences were analyzed. Clones were called with MiXCR by TCRdb after fastp trimmed the public reads at Q25, and only in-frame beta chains were retained. All rows with the same CDR3 protein become a single entry with the most common DNA and genes. What appears here as the V and J calls and clone size reflects TCRdb's work, not the paper's. For this sample the table gives roughly 710,000 distinct CDR3 sequences, of which roughly 6.2% were detected only once. The top ten clones comprise roughly 1.8% of the sample.

CDR3 length: 14 amino acids, cysteine to phenylalanine. The kept DNA is CDR3 alone, 42 bases in frame from the first base. V ends up 6 bases short and J 6 bases short, with an unmatched junction base count of 6. The CDR1 and CDR2 encoded by the germline V gene (reference sequence) are WNHNN and SYGVQD. The rearranged segments are TRBV10-1 and TRBJ1-1, with TRBD1 matching 11 junction bases. The TCR sequence derives from a man younger than 30 in good health. Sequenced input: naive T cells sorted from blood. This specimen's cell subset or site label, interpreted: cells isolated with a human naive T-cell isolation kit. The CDR3 reads CASSLDRGLSEAFF. The nucleotide sequence is given as TGCGCCAGCAGCTTGGACAGGGGGCTCTCTGAAGCTTTCTTT.